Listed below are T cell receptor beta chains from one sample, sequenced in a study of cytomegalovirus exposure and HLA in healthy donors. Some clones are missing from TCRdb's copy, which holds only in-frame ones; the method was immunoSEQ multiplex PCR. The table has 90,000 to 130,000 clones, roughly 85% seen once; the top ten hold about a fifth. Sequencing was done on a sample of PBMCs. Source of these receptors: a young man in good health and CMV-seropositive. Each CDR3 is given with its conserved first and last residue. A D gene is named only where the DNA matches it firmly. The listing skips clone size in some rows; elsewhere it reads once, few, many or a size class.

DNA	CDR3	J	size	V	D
TGTGCCAGCAGTGATAAAGTCAGTAACTATGGCTACACCTTC	CASSDKVSNYGYTF	TRBJ1-2	.	TRBV25-1	.
TGTGCCAGTAGTAGCACACAGGGGCGCGGCTACACCTTC	CASSSTQGRGYTF	TRBJ1-2	few	TRBV19	TRBD1
TGTGCCAGCAGTTCGGGTCGGGCGGGAGCGGAGACCCAGTACTTC	CASSSGRAGAETQYF	TRBJ2-5	.	TRBV5-4	TRBD2
TGTGCCAGCAGCCTCACATTTGGTACCGGGGAGCTGTTTTTT	CASSLTFGTGELFF	TRBJ2-2	.	TRBV4-2	.
TGTGCCAGCAGCTTGCGAGGCAGGGGGAGGTACAATGAGCAGTTCTTC	CASSLRGRGRYNEQFF	TRBJ2-1	.	TRBV5-6	.
TGTGCCACCAGCAGGGGCTCCAGCACAGATACGCAGTATTTT	CATSRGSSTDTQYF	TRBJ2-3	.	TRBV15	.
TGCGCCAGCAGCCGCGGGGATTCCTCCTACGAGCAGTACTTC	CASSRGDSSYEQYF	TRBJ2-7	.	TRBV5-1	.
TGTGCCAGCAGGTCCCCTAAGCGGATCTACAATGAGCAGTTCTTC	CASRSPKRIYNEQFF	TRBJ2-1	.	TRBV6-4	.
TGCGCCAGCAGCCCGGCGGGACAGGGGACGAGTGAAGCTTTCTTT	CASSPAGQGTSEAFF	TRBJ1-1	.	TRBV5-1	TRBD1
TGTGCCGGCCGGACAGTCAATTCTGGAAACACCATATATTTT	CAGRTVNSGNTIYF	TRBJ1-3	few	TRBV9	.
TGTGCCAGTAAGGACAGGGGGCGGCTATGGACCCAGTACTTC	CASKDRGRLWTQYF	TRBJ2-5	.	TRBV28	TRBD1
TGTGCCAGCAGCGTACAGGGCGGCGGTTCACCCCTCCACTTT	CASSVQGGGSPLHF	TRBJ1-6	.	TRBV9	.
TGTGCCAGCAGCGCTAGCAGCGGACCGGATACGCAGTATTTT	CASSASSGPDTQYF	TRBJ2-3	.	TRBV7-8	.
TGCGCCAGCAGCAGCGGACAGGCTTCTAACTATGGCTACACCTTC	CASSSGQASNYGYTF	TRBJ1-2	few	TRBV5-1	TRBD1
TGTGCCAGCTCAGGAGGCTACCGAGGATATGGCTACACCTTC	CASSGGYRGYGYTF	TRBJ1-2	.	TRBV5-4	.
TGTGCCAGCAGTGCTGTGGGGGGGACAGGGCACTATGGCTACACCTTC	CASSAVGGTGHYGYTF	TRBJ1-2	.	TRBV9	TRBD1
TGTGCCAGCAGTTTAGCGACTATGGGGAACACTGAAGCTTTCTTT	CASSLATMGNTEAFF	TRBJ1-1	.	TRBV28	.
TGTGCCAGTAGTATAGCGCCTAGCTCCTACAATGAGCAGTTCTTC	CASSIAPSSYNEQFF	TRBJ2-1	.	TRBV19	.
TGCGCCAGCAGCTGGGGGACTAGCGGTCCTCTGGGGCAGTTCTTC	CASSWGTSGPLGQFF	TRBJ2-1	.	TRBV5-1	TRBD2
TGTGCCAGCAGTCCCCGCGGGGTGATAGCCAAAAACATTCAGTACTTC	CASSPRGVIAKNIQYF	TRBJ2-4	.	TRBV5-5	.
TGTGCCAGCAGCCCCTGGGGGGTTCGGATCTATGGCTACACCTTC	CASSPWGVRIYGYTF	TRBJ1-2	.	TRBV11-2	.
TGTGCCAGTAGTTTTAACAGGGACACGGAAGCTTTCTTT	CASSFNRDTEAFF	TRBJ1-1	once	TRBV19	.
TGTGCCAGCAGCGTACAGCCCACCGGGGAGCTGTTTTTT	CASSVQPTGELFF	TRBJ2-2	.	TRBV7-8	.
TGTGCCAGCAGCTTAGCAAGTGGGGCCCGATACAATGAGCAGTTCTTC	CASSLASGARYNEQFF	TRBJ2-1	.	TRBV7-2	.
TGCGCCAGCAGCTTGGAGGAGAATCAGCCCCAGCATTTT	CASSLEENQPQHF	TRBJ1-5	once	TRBV5-1	.